The 24 T cell receptor beta chains given below trace back to one sample, sequenced in a study of molecular identifiers for immune sequencing clone quantification. TCRdb analysed the PCR reads with MiXCR anew, one entry per CDR3 protein. The sample has about half a million distinct CDR3 sequences, over 20% seen once; the top ten hold around 0.86%. Sequencing used naive CD8+ T cells from blood, with Jurkat cell RNA spiked in. Subset: FACS-sorted CD8+CD4-CCR7+CD45RA+ naive T cells. The receptors here all came from a human donor in good health. Some libraries in this study had Jurkat cell RNA spiked in.

This clonotype was picked up many times. V usage is TRBV12-3 or TRBV12-4 and J usage is TRBJ2-3; D ambiguous. V was shortened by 5 bases and J by 5 bases, with 8 bases between the two germline ends. This CDR3 comprises 12 residues. CDR3 DNA: TGTGCCAGCAGTCTCCCCCTAGATACGCAGTATTTT. It yields the protein CASSLPLDTQYF.

The chain has TRBV21-1 and TRBJ1-5. TRBV21-1 is a listed pseudogene. The CDR3 spans 15 residues. The CDR3: CAGSKGESSSQPQHF. The DNA of the CDR3 is TGTGCCGGCAGCAAAGGCGAAAGTAGCAGTCAGCCCCAGCATTTT.

This clonotype was seen repeatedly, ten times or more. The chain carries TRBV5-1 and TRBJ2-7; TRBD1 is a possible D gene (6 bases). Germline V gene data show CDR1 as SGHRS and CDR2 as YFSETQ. This CDR3 comprises 15 residues. V was pared by 3 bases and J by 3 bases, with 16 bases between. CDR3 amino acids: CASSSTLDSHYEQYF. CDR3 sequence (DNA): TGCGCCAGCAGCTCGACGTTGGACAGCCACTACGAGCAGTACTTC.

The chain has TRBV5-1 and TRBJ2-3; 8 nucleotides match TRBD2. V dropped 4 bases and J dropped 6; count of bases not matched to a gene: 13. This CDR3 is built from 16 residues. The germline gives CDR1 SGHRS, CDR2 YFSETQ. The CDR3 region is CASSDSGVQLGDTQYF. The CDR3 DNA reads as TGCGCCAGCAGCGATAGCGGGGTCCAATTAGGGGATACGCAGTATTTT.

V is TRBV27 and J is TRBJ2-7; possible D gene TRBD1, 6 bases. The CDR3 extends over 13 amino acids. Trimming pared 6 bases from V and 3 bases from J, leaving 12 bases between. CDR1 and CDR2 (germline): MNHEY, SMNVEV (reference sequence). CDR3 nucleotides: TGTGCCAGCAGCCTGGACAGATACTACGAGCAGTACTTC. Its translation: CASSLDRYYEQYF.

This clonotype appeared many times. This chain links TRBV30 with TRBJ1-1; D possibly corresponds to TRBD1 (5 bases). Between the trimmed V and J ends, which lost 2 bases and 1 base, there was a span of 11 bases. CDR1 and CDR2 (germline): GTSNPN, SVGIG (reference sequence). This CDR3 region has 14 residues. CDR3 DNA sequence: TGTGCCTGGAGTCCGGGACGGAGGAACACTGAAGCTTTCTTT. It encodes CAWSPGRRNTEAFF.

The J gene is TRBJ2-7, the V gene TRBV29-1; D gene unclear. V lost 6 bases and J lost 3, with 9 bases in between. The germline V gene encodes CDR1 SQVTM and CDR2 ANQGSEA. The CDR3 runs to 11 residues. This chain's CDR3 is CSVETDYEQYF. The CDR3 region has the DNA TGCAGCGTAGAGACCGACTACGAGCAGTACTTC.

Many counts were recorded for this clonotype. This rearrangement joins TRBV9 to TRBJ2-5, with 7 bases fitting TRBD2. This CDR3 contains 15 residues. Germline lookup yields CDR1 SGDLS and CDR2 YYNGEE. The V gene end was trimmed by 4 bases and the J gene end by 1 base; junction bases not matched to a gene: 7. CDR3 nucleotide sequence: TGTGCCAGCAGCTTCCGAGCGGGGCGCCAAGAGACCCAGTACTTC. It is translated as CASSFRAGRQETQYF.

Turning to this clonotype: A read error may explain this, as a much larger clone is one base away. The V gene is TRBV20-1, the J gene TRBJ2-3, with D tentatively TRBD2 (5 bases). This CDR3 is 10 amino acids long. Germline lookup yields CDR1 DFQATT and CDR2 SNEGSKA (reference sequence). This chain's CDR3 is CSTRVDTQYF. The CDR3 nucleotides read TGCAGTACTAGAGTAGATACGCAGTATTTT.

Ten or more counts support this clonotype. This chain connects TRBV20-1 to TRBJ2-1; 14 nucleotides match TRBD2. The V segment lost 3 bases and the J segment 6 bases; nucleotides outside the gene matches: 10. Germline V gene data show CDR1 as DFQATT and CDR2 as SNEGSKA (reference sequence). This CDR3 has 17 residues. CDR3 sequence (DNA): TGCAGTGCTAGCCCGGGACTAGCGGGAGCCGTTTCCAATGAGCAGTTCTTC. This translates into CSASPGLAGAVSNEQFF.

The chain combines TRBV10-1 with TRBJ1-5; 8 bases agree with TRBD1. Germline trimming cut 6 bases from V and 1 base from J; bases unmatched to any gene: 20. There are 20 residues in the CDR3. Per germline, CDR1 WNHNN and CDR2 SYGVQD (reference sequence). CDR3 nucleotide sequence: TGCGCCAGCAGGGGATATCAGGGGGCGAAACTCGCTCGAAGCAATCAGCCCCAGCATTTT. It yields the protein CASRGYQGAKLARSNQPQHF.

The chain recombines TRBV12-5 with TRBJ2-7; TRBD2 might be the D (5 bases). Trimming shortened V by 7 bases and J by 0 bases, and 13 bases separated the two germline ends. The CDR3 length is 14 residues. Per germline, CDR1 LGHNT and CDR2 FRNRAP. CDR3 loop: CASASGVASYEQYF. The CDR3 bases are TGTGCTAGTGCCAGCGGCGTGGCCTCCTACGAGCAGTACTTC.

The V and J genes are TRBV5-1 and TRBJ2-1; TRBD2 is a possible D gene (6 bases). The CDR3 loop spans 14 amino acids. V gave up 3 bases and J gave up 2 bases, with 9 bases separating them. Germline CDR1 and CDR2: SGHRS and YFSETQ. CDR3 nucleotide sequence: TGCGCCAGCAGCTGGTCGGGGGCCTACAATGAGCAGTTCTTC. Protein: CASSWSGAYNEQFF.

This clonotype showed up many times. This chain links TRBV29-1 with TRBJ1-4; tentatively, D is TRBD1 (5 bases). Trimming pared 5 bases from V and 0 bases from J, leaving 13 bases between. Germline V CDR1 and CDR2: SQVTM, ANQGSEA. CDR3 length equals 15 residues. CDR3 sequence (DNA): TGCAGCGTTCAGGGATCCTTTGCAACTAATGAAAAACTGTTTTTT. Amino acid sequence: CSVQGSFATNEKLFF.

With regard to this clonotype: With a much larger clone just one base away, this may be a read error. J is TRBJ2-1 and V is TRBV5-1; 9 bases map to TRBD2. The CDR3 sequence is 16 residues long. Germline loops: CDR1 SGHRS, CDR2 YFSETQ. The CDR3 spells CANSLVGGGALNEQFF. The CDR3 DNA sequence: TGCGCCAACAGCTTGGTTGGCGGGGGGGCCTTAAATGAGCAGTTCTTC. The full variable domain, with the rest looked up from reference TRBV5-1 and TRBJ2-1, is KAGVTQTPRYLIKTRGQQVTLSCSPISGHRSVSWYQQTPGQGLQFLFEYFSETQRNKGNFPGRFSGRQFSNSRSEMNVSTLELGDSALYLCANSLVGGGALNEQFFGPGTRLTVL.

This clonotype was seen many times. The chain combines TRBV27 with TRBJ1-5; TRBD1 is a possible D gene (6 bases). Germline lookup yields CDR1 MNHEY and CDR2 SMNVEV (reference sequence). The CDR3 loop spans 14 amino acids. The ends were cut back, 3 bases at V and 1 base at J, with 7 bases in the middle. This chain's CDR3 is CASSFQGSNQPQHF. CDR3 coding DNA: TGTGCCAGCAGTTTCCAGGGGAGCAATCAGCCCCAGCATTTT.

This clonotype was observed at least ten times. The chain employs TRBV7-9 and TRBJ2-3; TRBD1 or TRBD2 may be the D gene (5 bases each). V gave up 0 bases and J gave up 4 bases, with 14 bases separating them. Per the germline V gene, CDR1 is SEHNR and CDR2 is FQNEAQ (reference sequence). The CDR3 runs 16 residues. CDR3: CASSLARDGIADTQYF. DNA for the CDR3: TGTGCCAGCAGCTTAGCCCGGGACGGTATCGCAGATACGCAGTATTTT.

This clonotype has only a few counts. The chain combines TRBV27 with TRBJ2-3, with TRBD2 matching 8 bases. The V and J ends lost 6 bases and 5 bases, in that order; junction bases with no gene match: 13. This CDR3 is built from 16 residues. Per the germline V gene, CDR1 is MNHEY and CDR2 is SMNVEV (reference sequence). DNA of the CDR3: TGTGCCAGCAGCTCGGTGCGGGAGGTACTCGGAGATACGCAGTATTTT. It specifies CASSSVREVLGDTQYF.

The chain employs TRBV4-3 and TRBJ2-2, with TRBD2 matching over 11 bases. The J segment lost 2 bases and the V segment lost 0 bases, leaving 5 bases of the junction unmatched. Germline V gives CDR1 LGHNA, CDR2 YSLEER. CDR3 length equals 18 residues. For the CDR3, the DNA is TGCGCCAGCAGCCAAGAGGCCGGGACTAGCGGCAACACCGGGGAGCTGTTTTTT. Translating gives CASSQEAGTSGNTGELFF.

At least ten counts were recorded for this clonotype. V and J are TRBV5-5 and TRBJ2-4; 8 positions match TRBD1. Germline CDR1 reads SGHKS; CDR2 reads YYEKEE (reference sequence). The CDR3 runs to 15 residues. V lost 3 bases and J lost 14; bases outside the gene matches: 16. The CDR3 region is CASSSTRSGAGGEYF. CDR3 nucleotides: TGTGCCAGCAGCTCCACCCGGTCTGGCGCAGGGGGCGAGTACTTC.

The chain is built from TRBV7-8 and TRBJ1-1; a possible D gene is TRBD1 (6 bases). The CDR3 spans 17 residues. The ends were cut back, 5 bases at V and 3 bases at J, with 22 bases in the middle. The V gene's germline CDR1 is SGHVS and CDR2 FQNEAQ. CDR3 nucleotide sequence: TGTGCCAGCAGCCGTCCAGGGGATCCTATATCCGACACTGAAGCTTTCTTT. Translated, it gives CASSRPGDPISDTEAFF.

This clonotype has more than one count but fewer than ten. V usage is TRBV6-2 or TRBV6-3 and J usage is TRBJ1-5; 9 nucleotides agree with TRBD1. V was pared by 4 bases and J by 4 bases, with 8 bases of the junction left unmatched. The CDR3 has 16 amino acids. Germline assignment: CDR1 MNHEY and CDR2 SVGEGT. In nucleotides, the CDR3 is TGTGCCAGCAGTTCGGGACAGGGTCGCCCGAATCAGCCCCAGCATTTT. Translating gives CASSSGQGRPNQPQHF.

This clonotype was found many times. J is TRBJ1-1 and V is TRBV6-6; maybe TRBD1 (5 bases). CDR1 is MNHNY, CDR2 SVGAGI, per germline (reference sequence). CDR3 length: 16 amino acids. V lost 7 bases and J lost 6, with 24 bases in between. The CDR3 DNA sequence: TGTGCCAGCACCCAGGCGGGCGGGGCAGGGCTCTCTGAAGCTTTCTTT. Its translation is CASTQAGGAGLSEAFF.

At least ten counts were recorded for this clonotype. The rearrangement uses TRBV5-8 and TRBJ2-7; D is ambiguous. Germline V gene lookup returns CDR1 SGHTS and CDR2 YDEGEE. V shed 0 bases and J shed 4 bases, with 5 bases lying between them. This CDR3 contains 12 residues. CDR3 region: CASSLVLYEQYF. DNA for the CDR3: TGTGCCAGCAGCTTGGTCTTATACGAGCAGTACTTC.